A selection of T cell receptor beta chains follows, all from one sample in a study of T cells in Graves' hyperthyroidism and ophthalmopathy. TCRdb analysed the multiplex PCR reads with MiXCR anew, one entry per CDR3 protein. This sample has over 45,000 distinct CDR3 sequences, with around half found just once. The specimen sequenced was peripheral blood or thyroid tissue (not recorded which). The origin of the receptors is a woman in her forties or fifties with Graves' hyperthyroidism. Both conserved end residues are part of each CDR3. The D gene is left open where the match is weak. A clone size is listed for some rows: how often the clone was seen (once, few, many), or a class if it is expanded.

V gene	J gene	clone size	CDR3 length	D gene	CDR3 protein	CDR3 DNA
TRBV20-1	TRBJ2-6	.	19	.	CSARHGPGLGGGGANVLTF	TGCAGTGCTCGCCATGGCCCGGGCCTGGGGGGAGGTGGGGCCAACGTCCTGACTTTC
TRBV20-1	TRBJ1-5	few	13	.	CSATDAGNQPQHF	TGCAGTGCCACGGACGCCGGTAATCAGCCCCAGCATTTT
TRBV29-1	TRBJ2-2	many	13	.	CSVLGENTGELFF	TGCAGCGTTTTAGGGGAGAACACCGGGGAGCTGTTTTTT
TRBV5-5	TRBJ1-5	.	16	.	CASSPGEAYSNQPQHF	TGTGCCAGCAGCCCCGGAGAAGCGTATAGCAATCAGCCCCAGCATTTT
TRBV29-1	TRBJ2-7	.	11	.	CSVVGTREQYF	TGCAGCGTTGTTGGGACACGGGAGCAGTACTTC
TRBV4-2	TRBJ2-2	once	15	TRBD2	CASSSLAVKPGELFF	TGTGCCAGCAGCTCCCTAGCGGTGAAGCCCGGGGAGCTGTTTTTT
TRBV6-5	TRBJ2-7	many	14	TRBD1	CASSPWTGTYEQYF	TGTGCCAGCAGTCCCTGGACAGGAACCTACGAGCAGTACTTC
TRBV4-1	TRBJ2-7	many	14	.	CASSQDRLGYEQYF	TGCGCCAGCAGCCAAGATCGGCTAGGTTACGAGCAGTACTTC
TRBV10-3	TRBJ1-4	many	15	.	CAISESITTNEKLFF	TGTGCCATCAGTGAGTCCATAACAACTAATGAAAAACTGTTTTTT
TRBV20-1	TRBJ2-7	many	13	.	CSATPPGAWEQYF	TGCAGTGCCACGCCTCCAGGGGCGTGGGAGCAGTACTTC
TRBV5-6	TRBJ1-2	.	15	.	CASSGSGNLNYGYTF	TGTGCCAGCAGCGGGTCAGGGAACCTTAACTATGGCTACACCTTC
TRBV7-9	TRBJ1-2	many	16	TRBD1	CASSLSAVQGVYGYTF	TGTGCCAGCAGCTTAAGTGCCGTACAGGGGGTTTACGGCTACACCTTC
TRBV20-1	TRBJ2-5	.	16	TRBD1	CSARDPTGGTGETQYF	TGCAGTGCTAGAGATCCCACAGGGGGAACCGGGGAGACCCAGTACTTC
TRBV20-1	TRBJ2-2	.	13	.	CSARVRAAGELFF	TGCAGTGCTAGAGTTAGGGCGGCCGGGGAGCTGTTTTTT
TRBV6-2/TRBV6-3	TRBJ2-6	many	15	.	CASSYGVSGANVLTF	TGTGCCAGCAGTTACGGAGTCTCTGGGGCCAACGTCCTGACTTTC
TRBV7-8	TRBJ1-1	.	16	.	CASSPRGRGTNTEAFF	TGTGCCAGCAGCCCTCGGGGAAGGGGTACGAACACTGAAGCTTTCTTT
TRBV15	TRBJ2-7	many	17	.	CATSRDGAGGSSYEQYF	TGTGCCACCAGCAGAGATGGAGCAGGGGGGAGCTCCTACGAGCAGTACTTC
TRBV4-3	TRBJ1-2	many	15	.	CASSQGYRWVDGYTF	TGCGCCAGCAGCCAAGGGTACAGATGGGTGGATGGCTACACCTTC
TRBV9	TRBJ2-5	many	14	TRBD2	CASSVGGGGETQYF	TGTGCCAGCAGCGTAGGGGGGGGGGGAGAGACCCAGTACTTC
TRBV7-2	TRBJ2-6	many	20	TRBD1	CASSLVASGGIRSGANVLTF	TGTGCCAGCAGCTTAGTCGCTTCAGGGGGAATACGCTCTGGGGCCAACGTCCTGACTTTC
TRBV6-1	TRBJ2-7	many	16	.	CASSGDRGTLSYEQYF	TGTGCCAGCAGTGGCGACCGTGGGACACTCTCCTACGAGCAGTACTTC
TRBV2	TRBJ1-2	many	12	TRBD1	CASSGDRGGYTF	TGTGCCAGCAGTGGGGACAGGGGAGGCTACACCTTC
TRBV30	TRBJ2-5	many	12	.	CAWSHSRETQYF	TGTGCCTGGAGTCACTCCCGAGAGACCCAGTACTTC
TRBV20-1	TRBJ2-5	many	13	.	CSASRQTRETQYF	TGCAGTGCTAGTAGGCAGACAAGGGAGACCCAGTACTTC
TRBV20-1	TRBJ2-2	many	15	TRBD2	CSAFPPTSGNGELFF	TGCAGTGCATTCCCCCCGACTAGCGGAAACGGGGAGCTGTTTTTT
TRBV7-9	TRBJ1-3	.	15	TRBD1	CASRYGTGTGNTIYF	TGTGCCAGCAGATACGGGACAGGGACTGGAAACACCATATATTTT
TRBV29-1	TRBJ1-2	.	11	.	CSVEYRDGYTF	TGCAGCGTTGAGTACAGGGATGGCTACACCTTC
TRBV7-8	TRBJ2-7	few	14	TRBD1	CASSLVDRAGEQYF	TGTGCCAGCAGCTTAGTGGACAGGGCTGGCGAGCAGTACTTC
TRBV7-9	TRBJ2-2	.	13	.	CASSLASTGELFF	TGTGCCAGCAGCTTAGCTAGCACCGGGGAGCTGTTTTTT
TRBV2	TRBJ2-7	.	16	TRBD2	CASRVTSGIPPYEQYF	TGTGCCAGCAGAGTGACTAGCGGGATTCCCCCCTACGAGCAGTACTTC
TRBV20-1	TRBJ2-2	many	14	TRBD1	CSAPGQGTTGELFF	TGCAGTGCACCCGGACAGGGGACGACCGGGGAGCTGTTTTTT
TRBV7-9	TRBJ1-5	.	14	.	CASRTTGGWQPQHF	TGTGCCAGCCGGACTACCGGGGGGTGGCAGCCCCAGCATTTT
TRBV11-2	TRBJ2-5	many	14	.	CASSFWGGQETQYF	TGTGCCAGCAGCTTCTGGGGAGGTCAAGAGACCCAGTACTTC